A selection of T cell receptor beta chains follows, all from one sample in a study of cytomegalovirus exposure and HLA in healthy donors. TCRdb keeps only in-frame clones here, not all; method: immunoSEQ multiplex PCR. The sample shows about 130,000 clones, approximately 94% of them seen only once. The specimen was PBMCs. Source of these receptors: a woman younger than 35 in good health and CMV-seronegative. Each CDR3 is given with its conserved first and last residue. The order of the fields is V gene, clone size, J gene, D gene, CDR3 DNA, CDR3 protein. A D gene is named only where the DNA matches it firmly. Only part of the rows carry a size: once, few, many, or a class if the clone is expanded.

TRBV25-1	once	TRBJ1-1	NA	TGTGCCAGCATGGACAGAGAAGCTTTCTTT	CASMDREAFF
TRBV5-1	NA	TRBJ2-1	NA	TGCGCCAGCAGCCCACAAGGGGTTGGCAATGAGCAGTTCTTC	CASSPQGVGNEQFF
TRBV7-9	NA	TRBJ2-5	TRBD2	TGTGCCAGCAGGTCTAGCGGGAGACGGGAAGAGACCCAGTACTTC	CASRSSGRREETQYF
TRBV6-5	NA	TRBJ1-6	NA	TGTGCCAGCACCACCAAGAGCTCCTATAATTCACCCCTCCACTTT	CASTTKSSYNSPLHF
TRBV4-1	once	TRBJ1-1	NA	TGCGCCAGCAGCGGGCCCAGTGGGCCTGAAGCTTTCTTT	CASSGPSGPEAFF
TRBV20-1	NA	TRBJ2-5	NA	TGCAGTGCAGCCCTCGGGGAGACCCAGTACTTC	CSAALGETQYF
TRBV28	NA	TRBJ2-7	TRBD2	TGTGCCAGCAGTCCAACTAGCGACAGTCCCTACGAGCAGTACTTC	CASSPTSDSPYEQYF
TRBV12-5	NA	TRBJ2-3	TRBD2	TGTGCTAGTGGTTTGGGCCAGCGGGAGGCAGATACGCAGTATTTT	CASGLGQREADTQYF
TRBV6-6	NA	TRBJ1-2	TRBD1	TGTGCCAGCACACCCCCGGGACAGCCTTATGGCTACACCTTC	CASTPPGQPYGYTF
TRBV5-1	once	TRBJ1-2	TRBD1	TGCGCCAGCAGCTTTGGACAGGGCGCGGCTAACTATGGCTACACCTTC	CASSFGQGAANYGYTF
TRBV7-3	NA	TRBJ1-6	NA	TGTGCCAGCAGCTTAAGTTACAATAATTCACCCCTCCACTTT	CASSLSYNNSPLHF
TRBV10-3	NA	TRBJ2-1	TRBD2	TGTGCCATCAGTGACTCTTTAGCGGGGGACAATGAGCAGTTCTTC	CAISDSLAGDNEQFF
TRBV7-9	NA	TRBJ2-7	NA	TGTGCCAGCAGCTTGTACCTAGCCCGCTCCTACGAGCAGTACTTC	CASSLYLARSYEQYF
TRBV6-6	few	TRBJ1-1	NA	TGTGCCAGCAGTTCCCGGCCGGAGGGGTGGAACACTGAAGCTTTCTTT	CASSSRPEGWNTEAFF
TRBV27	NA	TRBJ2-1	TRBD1	TGTGCCAGCAGCACAGGGGAGCGGAATGAGCAGTTCTTC	CASSTGERNEQFF
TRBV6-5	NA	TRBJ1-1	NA	TGTGCCAGCACTGCGGGCCCCGAAGCTTTCTTT	CASTAGPEAFF
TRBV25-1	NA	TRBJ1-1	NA	TGTGCCAGCAGTGGTGGAAGGGGTAGAGTTATAGGCACTGAAGCTTTCTTT	CASSGGRGRVIGTEAFF
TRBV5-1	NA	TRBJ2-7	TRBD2	TGCGCCAGCTCACGCGGGACTAGCGGGCCCTCCTACGAGCAGTACTTT	CASSRGTSGPSYEQYF
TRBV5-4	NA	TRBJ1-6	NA	TGTGCCAGCAGCTTGGCAGTTGATTATAATTCACCCCTCCACTTT	CASSLAVDYNSPLHF
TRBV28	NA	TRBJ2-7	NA	TGTGCCAGCAGTCTAACAAGAGGACACTACGAGCAGTACTTC	CASSLTRGHYEQYF
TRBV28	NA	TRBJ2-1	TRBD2	TGTGCCAGCAGTTTGGGCGGACTAGCGGGTTACAATGAGCAGTTCTTC	CASSLGGLAGYNEQFF
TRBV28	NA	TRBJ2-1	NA	TGTGCCAGCATCACAGGGACCACCGATGAGCAGTTCTTC	CASITGTTDEQFF
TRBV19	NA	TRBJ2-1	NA	TGTGCCAGTAGTATACAACCAACAGGGAGAGGCTACAATGAGCAGTTCTTC	CASSIQPTGRGYNEQFF
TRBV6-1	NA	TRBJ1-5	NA	TGTGCCAGCAGTGCGTCCGAGGGGGACAATCAGCCCCAGCATTTT	CASSASEGDNQPQHF
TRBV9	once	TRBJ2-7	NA	TGTGCCAGCAGCGTAGACTGGGCAGCAAACCCCTACGAGCAGTACTTC	CASSVDWAANPYEQYF
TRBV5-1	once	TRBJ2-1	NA	TGCGCCAGCAGGGAGACCACGGTGGTTTCCTACAATGAGCAGTTCTTC	CASRETTVVSYNEQFF
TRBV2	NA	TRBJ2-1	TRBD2	TGTGCCAGCAGGAGTGGACTAGCGGGGGAGCAGTTCTTC	CASRSGLAGEQFF
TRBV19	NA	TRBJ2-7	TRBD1	TGTGCCAGTAGACACCGGGACAGCACCTACGAGCAGTACTTC	CASRHRDSTYEQYF
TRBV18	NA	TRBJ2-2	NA	TGTGCCAGCTCACCGCCGTTCGGGGGAGTGAACGGGGAGCTGTTTTTT	CASSPPFGGVNGELFF
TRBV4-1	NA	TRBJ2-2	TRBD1	TGCGCCAGCAGCCGAGTAGTGGACAGGGAGGACACCGGGGAGCTGTTTTTT	CASSRVVDREDTGELFF
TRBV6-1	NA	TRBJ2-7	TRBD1	TGTGCCAGCAGTGTATACGACAGGGGGCTTTACGAGCAGTACTTC	CASSVYDRGLYEQYF
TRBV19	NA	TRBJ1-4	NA	TGTGCCAGTACGTTTCGGGGTGGAGGGGAAAAACTGTTTTTT	CASTFRGGGEKLFF
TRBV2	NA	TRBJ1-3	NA	TGTGCCAGCAGTCCCATGGGCCACTCTGGAAACACCATATATTTT	CASSPMGHSGNTIYF
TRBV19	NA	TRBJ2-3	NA	TGTGCCAGTAGTATTCAGGGAAGTGGTGCCACAGATACGCAGTATTTT	CASSIQGSGATDTQYF
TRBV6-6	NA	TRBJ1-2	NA	TGTGCCAGCACTAATTCTAACTATGGCTACACCTTC	CASTNSNYGYTF
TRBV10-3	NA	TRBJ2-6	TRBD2	TGTGCCATCAGTGAAGGGATTAGCGGGGGGGACGGGGCCAACGTCCTGACTTTC	CAISEGISGGDGANVLTF
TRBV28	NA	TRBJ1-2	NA	TGTGCCAGCAGTCTTACGGGGGGGCCGAGGGACTATGGCTACACCTTC	CASSLTGGPRDYGYTF
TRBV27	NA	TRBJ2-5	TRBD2	TGTGCCAGCAGACTAGCGGGGGGGCGTGTAGGAGAGACCCAGTACTTC	CASRLAGGRVGETQYF
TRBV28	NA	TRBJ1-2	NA	TGTGCCAGCTATAGTTATACAGTTATCGATGGCTACACCTTC	CASYSYTVIDGYTF
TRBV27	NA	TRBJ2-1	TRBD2	TGTGCCAGCAGTTCCGGGACTACAAACAATGAGCAGTTCTTC	CASSSGTTNNEQFF
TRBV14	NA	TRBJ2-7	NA	TGTGCCAGCAGCCAAGACGGGATAAGGTGCTACGAGCAGTACTTC	CASSQDGIRCYEQYF
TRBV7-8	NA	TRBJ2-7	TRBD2	TGTGCCAGCAGCAATCAGCCGCGGCCGGGGGGGTCCGAGCAGTACTTC	CASSNQPRPGGSEQYF
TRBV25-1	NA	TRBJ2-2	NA	TGTGCCAGCAGTGGTACGACGGAGACCGGGGAGCTGTTTTTT	CASSGTTETGELFF
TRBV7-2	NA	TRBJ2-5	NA	TGTGCCAGCAGCTTACGGTCGGACCAAGAGACCCAGTACTTC	CASSLRSDQETQYF
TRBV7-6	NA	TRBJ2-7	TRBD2	TGTGCCAGCAGCCTCCGGGCGGGGGGAACCTACGAGCAGTACTTC	CASSLRAGGTYEQYF
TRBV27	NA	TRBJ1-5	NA	TGTGCCAGTGGTGAAGAGGGCCAGCCCCAGCATTTT	CASGEEGQPQHF
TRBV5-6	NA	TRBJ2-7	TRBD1	TGTGCCAGCAGCGAGCTCTACAGGGGGTCCACCGTCCACGAGCAGTACTTC	CASSELYRGSTVHEQYF
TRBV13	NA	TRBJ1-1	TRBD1	TGTGCCAGCAGCTCGACAGGGTGGGTCACTGAAGCTTTCTTT	CASSSTGWVTEAFF
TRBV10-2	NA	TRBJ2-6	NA	TGCGCCAGCACCCCCCAGACGGCGGACTCTGGGGCCAACGTCCTGACTTTC	CASTPQTADSGANVLTF
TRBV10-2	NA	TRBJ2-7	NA	TGCGCCAGCAGTGATGCAGGGATCGGCTCCTACGAGCAGTACTTC	CASSDAGIGSYEQYF
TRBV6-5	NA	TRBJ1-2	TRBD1	TGTGCCAGCAGCCGACAGGGGAGTAGCGGCTACACCTTC	CASSRQGSSGYTF
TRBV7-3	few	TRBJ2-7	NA	TGTGCCAGCAGCAGACAGGACACAAAAACCTACGAGCAGTACTTC	CASSRQDTKTYEQYF